The subject of this entry is one T cell receptor (beta chain). Its antigen has not been determined. Base qualities were left out, and no much larger clone turns up one base away. The cohort comprised some 680 healthy bone marrow donors. All cohort members were sampled while nominally healthy, although unrecorded immune exposures were likely present. The donor tested CMV seropositive and was one of the 289 seropositive cohort members. A peripheral blood sample was provided by each donor, and peripheral blood mononuclear cells were used for TCR beta sequencing. Genomic DNA extraction from the blood cell samples was performed with the Qiagen DNeasy Blood Extraction Kit. This sample was included in a study of cytomegalovirus exposure and HLA in healthy donors (TCRdb year 2017). About the study as a whole: According to an earlier analysis of 587 of the donors, about 179 million T cells yielded 117 million unique TCR beta sequences and more than 250 Gb of sequence data. An early release covering roughly 600 HLA-typed donors comprised about 300 gigabases of sequencing data and around 80 million unique TCR sequences. Among the roughly 390 genotyped donors, roughly 80% belonged to the genetic ancestry cluster associated with self-reported Caucasian donors. The study was designed to test whether signatures of past pathogen exposure could be identified by cataloging public T cell receptors. The T cell repertoires of 666 subjects were profiled by immunosequencing and related to cytomegalovirus serostatus. A separate validation cohort of 90 to 150 different subjects was used in addition to the roughly 640-subject first cohort. To predict cytomegalovirus infection status, the study brought together high-throughput TCR immunosequencing, statistical association of individual TCRs with disease status, and machine learning. A later analysis re-analyzed previously published TCR beta repertoires from 600 to 850 donors and added high-resolution HLA genotyping to study TCR occurrence patterns. In the later analysis, no new phenotypic data were used to find candidate immune exposures; instead, reliance was placed on TCR beta sequences and their occurrence across donors. To decide whether each TCR beta V gene segment behaved as functional or pseudogenic, an earlier analysis of some 600 of the donors relied on high-throughput TCR beta sequencing. Donor age, sex, ethnicity and CMV serostatus were compiled alongside the repertoire data. In a later genetic analysis, genome-wide SNP genotypes for about 65% of the roughly 670 donors were used, and that subset was treated as a discovery cohort. Every discovery cohort repertoire had been produced on one sequencing platform. Both class I and class II loci were covered by HLA typing, at four-digit resolution. The number of typed donors differed by locus: roughly 629-630 for A, B, C, DRB1 and DQB1; 500 to 550 for DQA1; 606 for DPA1; and approximately 450 for DPB1. Because of strong linkage in the cohort, five DR-DQ haplotypes were treated as single units for association and clustering. Among about 360 genotyped donors of the cohort, an average of approximately 230,000 unique TCR beta nucleotide sequences were sequenced per donor, around 20% of them non-productive.

The investigation overall reported the following: Several of the top co-occurrence clusters appeared to be linked to parvovirus B19, influenza, CMV and Epstein-Barr virus, according to a later analysis. At a false discovery rate of 0.05, a later analysis linked fewer than 20,000 TCR beta sequences to specific HLA alleles. For the cohort, immune exposure information was limited to CMV serostatus. A further reported finding was that TCR beta sequences accurately predicted the HLA-A and HLA-B alleles for most subjects in the first cohort. Strong co-occurrence of HLA alleles, especially DR and DQ, made assigning TCR associations to individual alleles difficult. The sequencing pipeline was judged likely to have produced a cluster of highly shared sequence variants as a technical artifact. An association between a missense DCLRE1C variant and V-gene and J-gene trimming of TCR beta chains was found in a later genetic analysis and replicated in an independent cohort. Some IMGT-functional V segments, including TRBV6-2 and TRBV6-3, could not be distinguished by the 87-base-pair reads and were therefore excluded. A later analysis found that HLA-associated TCR beta chains were more clonally expanded and had lower generation probabilities than equally common non-associated chains. In an earlier analysis of 587 of the donors, most TCR beta V segments were observed in productive rearrangements about 90% or about 30% of the time, broadly matching IMGT annotations. According to a later analysis, TCR association rates differed among HLA loci, with DRB1 alleles showing the most associated TCRs and HLA-C alleles showing the fewest. Cytomegalovirus status was reported to be diagnosed by the classifier with high specificity and sensitivity in both the original and validation cohorts. This cohort had only TCR beta chains sequenced, and the lack of alpha or paired-chain data limited which features could be detected. According to a later genetic analysis, donors in an Asian-associated ancestry cluster had fewer N-insertions in productive TCRs than the approximately 650-donor mean. A few of the identified cytomegalovirus-associated TCR beta chains were confirmed in vitro to be specific for cytomegalovirus antigens. Because some donors lacked HLA typing at each locus, the association tests relied only on the typed subset. Across donors, most TCR sequences were observed very rarely, whereas some public TCRs were present in many individuals. Because counts were too low, some 17 rarely observed V segments, including chromosome 9 orphons, were left out of the earlier analysis of 587 of the donors. According to a later analysis, most CMV-associated TCR beta chains appeared to be HLA-restricted, and the HLA associations seemed to be driven largely by CMV exposure. Correlated functional status among segregating V segments might reflect linkage disequilibrium, but an unknown experimental factor could not be ruled out. Sequencing depth was assumed to be roughly uniform across donors in the presence/absence analyses, though that assumption may not hold. The study gave a list of around 170 TCR beta chains associated with cytomegalovirus. The authors suggested that the approach could potentially be generalized to other disease states and immunological phenotypes.

Library prep was done by the immunoSEQ multiplex PCR assay. For the multiplex PCR, a mixture combining 60 forward primers for TCR Vbeta segments and 13 reverse primers for TCR Jbeta segments was used. The CDR3 region of rearranged TCR beta genes was amplified from genomic DNA with a multiplex PCR assay. On the Illumina HiSeq System, the amplified TCR beta libraries were sequenced as 87-base-pair reads. Per the authors' processing: A later analysis counted 65 million to 90 million unique TCR beta chains across the 550 to 700 repertoires, and roughly 9.9 million of these chains were shared by at least two donors. A nearest-neighbor algorithm error-corrected the raw reads and collapsed the reads into unique sequences, merging closely related sequences to remove PCR and sequencing errors. Alignment of CDR3 sequences to IMGT reference sequences was used to assign V, D and J gene segments. For a sequence to be retained, at least a six-nucleotide match to both a V gene segment and a J gene segment was required. Rearrangements were called productive when the CDR3 lacked stop codons and stayed in frame with V and J; all others were non-productive. CDR3 was defined by IMGT convention, running from the second conserved V-encoded cysteine to the conserved J-encoded phenylalanine. Sequences without an unambiguous match to a single V gene segment were excluded from the earlier analysis of a few hundred of the donors. An earlier analysis of several hundred of the donors called V segments functional above 56.7% productive rearrangements and segregating when the between-donor standard deviation exceeded 5%. To diagnose cytomegalovirus status from the catalog of TCR beta chain sequences, a statistical classification framework was built. V and J gene assignment, in a later analysis, came from comparing TCR nucleotide sequences with IMGT/GENE-DB human TR gene sequences. A later analysis assigned CDR3 sequences and most-parsimonious VDJ recombination scenarios with the TCRdist pipeline. In a later analysis, each TCR beta chain was defined by its CDR3 amino acid sequence together with its V-gene family, and reads lacking a unique V-gene family were excluded. In a later analysis, around 600 highly shared, low-generation-probability nucleotide sequences were removed to address suspected cross-contamination and a sequencing artifact. For each public chain, a later analysis derived a clonal expansion index from normalized ranks of inferred template counts within each repertoire. Generation probabilities in a later analysis came from a VDJ recombination model fitted to out-of-frame rearrangements, and those results were checked against IGoR. A later analysis scored TCR-TCR, TCR-HLA and TCR-CMV co-occurrence with hypergeometric tests, applying a repertoire-size bias correction to TCR pairs. A later analysis estimated false discovery rates by permuting HLA or CMV assignments 20 times. In a later analysis, co-occurring TCRs were grouped using DBSCAN, and TCRdist sequence similarity was added for clustering within HLA-allele-positive subsets. Repertoires with fewer than 30,000 or more than 120,000 public chains were left out of co-occurrence clustering, as were a handful of repertoires with anomalous nucleotide sharing. Held by TCRdb, this immuneACCESS table contains in-frame sequences only and omits some clones. Under half of the omission traces to an unresolved V gene where checked; the cause of the rest is unknown. That table is the source of V, J and clone size, and D and trimming were worked out from the DNA. Counted in this sample were approximately 170,000 clones; approximately 80% of them appeared once. The top ten clones comprise approximately 9.8% of the sample.

The germline V gene yields SGHAT for CDR1 and FQNNGV for CDR2. V loses 0 bases at its end and J loses 5 bases; junction bases beyond the gene matches: 14. Inclusive of the bounding cysteine and phenylalanine, the CDR3 is 18 residues long. The sequence is cut down to CDR3 DNA, 54 bases in frame from base 1. The rearranged segments are TRBV11-2 and TRBJ2-3; 7 middle bases align to TRBD2. The source of this sequence is a man aged 18 to 29 in good health and CMV-seropositive. The specimen sequenced was PBMCs. The DNA sequence reads TGTGCCAGCAGCTTAGATCCGACTAGTGGGGGGGTCCGAGATACGCAGTATTTT. This yields the protein CASSLDPTSGGVRDTQYF.